Reported below is one T cell receptor (beta chain). Its antigen is not known. Germline V CDR1 and CDR2: SQVTM, ANQGSEA. This CDR3 spans 13 amino acids. Germline trimming cut 2 bases from V and 11 bases from J; bases unmatched to any gene: 10. These data belong to a study of cytomegalovirus exposure and HLA in healthy donors. Overall study results and limits: A later analysis associated some 16,000 TCR beta sequences with HLA alleles at a 0.05 false discovery rate.

This PCR relied on a set of 60 Vbeta primers and 13 Jbeta primers. Sequencing was performed with immunoSEQ multiplex PCR; in TCRdb, only in-frame clones are kept and a portion is missing. Among nearly 200,000 clones listed, 70% to 80% were seen once. The sample consisted of PBMCs. The sequence derives from a woman aged 25 to 45 in good health and CMV-seropositive. V and J are TRBV29-1 and TRBJ2-7; 9 bases map to TRBD2. CDR3 amino acids: CSVEFPAGGREYF. The CDR3 DNA follows: TGCAGCGTTGAATTTCCTGCGGGGGGGAGGGAGTACTTC.